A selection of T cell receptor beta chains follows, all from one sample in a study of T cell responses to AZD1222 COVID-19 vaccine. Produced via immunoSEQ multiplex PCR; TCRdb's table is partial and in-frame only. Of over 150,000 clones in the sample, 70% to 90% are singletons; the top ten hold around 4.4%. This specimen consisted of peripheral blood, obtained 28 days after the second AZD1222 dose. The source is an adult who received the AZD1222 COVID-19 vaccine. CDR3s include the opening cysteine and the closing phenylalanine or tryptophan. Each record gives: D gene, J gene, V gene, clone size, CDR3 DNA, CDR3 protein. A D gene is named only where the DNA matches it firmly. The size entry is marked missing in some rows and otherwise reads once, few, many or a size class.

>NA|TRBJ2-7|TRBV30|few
TGTGCCTGGAGTGTAGGGGGGTACGAGCAGTACTTC
CAWSVGGYEQYF
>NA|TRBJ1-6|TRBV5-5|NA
TGTGCCAGCGGCAACGGGGTCAGGGGTTCCTTTTTCTTT
CASGNGVRGSFFF
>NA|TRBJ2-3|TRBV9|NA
TGTGCCAGCAGCACCGGGCGTGGAGATACGCAGTATTTT
CASSTGRGDTQYF
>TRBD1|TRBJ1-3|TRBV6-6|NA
TGTGCCAGCAGTAGACAGGGGGTCGGAAACACCATATATTTT
CASSRQGVGNTIYF
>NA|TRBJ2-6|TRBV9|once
TGTGCCAGCAGCGCGGACTCTGGGGCCAACGTCCTGACTTTC
CASSADSGANVLTF
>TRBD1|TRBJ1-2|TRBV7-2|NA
TGTGCCAGCAGCTCGGGACAGGGGGCTGGAGGCTACACCTTC
CASSSGQGAGGYTF
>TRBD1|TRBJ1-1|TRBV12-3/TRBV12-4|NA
TGTGCCAGCAGTCTCGGACAGGGGGAAGCTTTCTTT
CASSLGQGEAFF
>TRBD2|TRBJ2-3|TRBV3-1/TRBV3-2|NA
TGTGCCAGCGTTGATAGCGGGGGGGCGGATACGCAGTATTTT
CASVDSGGADTQYF
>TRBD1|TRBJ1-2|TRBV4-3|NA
TGCGCCAGCAGCCAAGATCAGCGACAGGGAAACTATGGCTACACCTTC
CASSQDQRQGNYGYTF
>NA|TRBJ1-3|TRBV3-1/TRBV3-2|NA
TGTGCCAGCAGCCGAGCTTCATCTGGAAACACCATATATTTT
CASSRASSGNTIYF
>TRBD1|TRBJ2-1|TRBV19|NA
TGTGCCAGTAGCCAGGGGGCGGGCAATGAGCAGTTCTTC
CASSQGAGNEQFF
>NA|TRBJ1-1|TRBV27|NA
TGTGCCAGCAGTTTTAAGGGTTGGACTGAAGCTTTCTTT
CASSFKGWTEAFF
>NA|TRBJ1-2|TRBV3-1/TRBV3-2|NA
TGTGCCAGCAGCCAAACCGGAACGGGACGGGGCTATGGCTACACCTTC
CASSQTGTGRGYGYTF
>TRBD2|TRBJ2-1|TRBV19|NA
TGTGCCAGTAGTATCCAAGCGGGGGGCGTCTATGAGCAGTTCTTC
CASSIQAGGVYEQFF
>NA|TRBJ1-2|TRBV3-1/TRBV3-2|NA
TGTGCCAGCAGCCAAGACACCAACTATGGCTACACCTTC
CASSQDTNYGYTF
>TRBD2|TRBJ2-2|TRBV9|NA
TGTGCCAGCAGCCTCCGGGGTAGCGGGGGGGTGAACACCGGGGAGCTGTTTTTT
CASSLRGSGGVNTGELFF
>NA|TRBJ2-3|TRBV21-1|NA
TGTGCCAGCAGCAACTTCACAGATACGCAGTATTTT
CASSNFTDTQYF
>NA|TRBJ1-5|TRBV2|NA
TGTGCCAGCAGTGAAGCGTGGGTCGGGGATAGCAATCAGCCCCAGCATTTT
CASSEAWVGDSNQPQHF
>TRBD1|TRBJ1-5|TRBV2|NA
TGTGCCAGCCAGGGACAGTGGGGCAATCAGCCCCAGCATTTT
CASQGQWGNQPQHF
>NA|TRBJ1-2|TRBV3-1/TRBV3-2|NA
TGTGCCAGCAGCCAATCCGGGGGAGGCTACACCTTC
CASSQSGGGYTF
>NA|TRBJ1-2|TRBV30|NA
TGTGCCTGGAGTGTACGGGGCAGTAACTATGGCTACACCTTC
CAWSVRGSNYGYTF
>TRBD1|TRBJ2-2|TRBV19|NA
TGTGCCAGTAGTATAATTGGGACAGGGACCGGGGAGCTGTTTTTT
CASSIIGTGTGELFF
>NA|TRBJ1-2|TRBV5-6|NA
TGTGCCAGCAGCTTACGTAACTATGGCTACACCTTC
CASSLRNYGYTF
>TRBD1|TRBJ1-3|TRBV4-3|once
TGCGCCAGCAGCCATGGGGACAGGGGTGGAAACACCATATATTTT
CASSHGDRGGNTIYF
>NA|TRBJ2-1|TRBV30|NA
TGTGCCTTATCAGGGTTAGCTGAGCAGTTCTTC
CALSGLAEQFF
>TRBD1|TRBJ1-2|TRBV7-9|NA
TGTGCCAGCAGCACTACGCCGGACAGGGGGGAAGGCTACACCTTC
CASSTTPDRGEGYTF
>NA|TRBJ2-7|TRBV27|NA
TGTGCCAGCAGGGGGGACTACGAGCAGTACTTC
CASRGDYEQYF
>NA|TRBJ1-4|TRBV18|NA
TGTGCCAGCTCACCCCAGGAGGGTTTAACTAATGAAAAACTGTTTTTT
CASSPQEGLTNEKLFF
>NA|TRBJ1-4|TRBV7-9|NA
TGTGCCAGCAGCCCGCCCGTTAGGGGGAATGAAAAACTGTTTTTT
CASSPPVRGNEKLFF
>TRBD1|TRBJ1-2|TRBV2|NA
TGTGCCAGCAGTGATAGAGACACAGGGGGCGTTAAGTCCCCATATGGCTACACCTTC
CASSDRDTGGVKSPYGYTF
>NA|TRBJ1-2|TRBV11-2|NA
TGTGCCAGCAGCCTGGACAGCTTAGCTAACTATGGCTACACCTTC
CASSLDSLANYGYTF
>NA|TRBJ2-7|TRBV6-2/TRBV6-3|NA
TGTGCCAGCAGCCGCTCCTACGAGCAGTACTTC
CASSRSYEQYF
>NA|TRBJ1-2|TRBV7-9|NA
TGTGCCAGCAGCTTAGGTCAAGGCAGAGACTATGGCTACACCTTC
CASSLGQGRDYGYTF
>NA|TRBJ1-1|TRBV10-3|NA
TGTGCCATCCAGCCCGGGGGCTGGGGCACTGAAGCTTTCTTT
CAIQPGGWGTEAFF
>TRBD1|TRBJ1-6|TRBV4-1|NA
TGCGCCAGCAGCCAGGGGGGACAGGGCTCCTATAATTCACCCCTCCACTTT
CASSQGGQGSYNSPLHF